Following are 8 T cell receptor beta chains from one sample sequenced in a study of siplizumab effects on memory and regulatory T cells. Using immunoSEQ multiplex PCR, the repertoire was profiled, and TCRdb retains in-frame clones only, with some absent. The data show some 110,000 clones, approximately 93% seen once. Sequencing was performed on Tregs sorted from blood. These receptor sequences come from a human donor in good health.

This rearrangement joins TRBV11-2 to TRBJ2-7, with D tentatively TRBD1 (5 bases). V lost 7 bases, J lost 2 bases, and 15 bases lay in between. This CDR3 has 14 residues. Per germline, CDR1 SGHAT and CDR2 FQNNGV. The CDR3 is CASILPGCAYEQYF. The CDR3 DNA follows: TGTGCCAGCATCCTTCCAGGGTGCGCCTACGAGCAGTACTTC.

The rearrangement uses TRBV5-4 and TRBJ2-7; 7 bases are shared with TRBD2. The CDR3 totals 17 residues. With V trimmed by 3 bases and J by 7 bases, 19 bases remained unmatched. Germline V gives CDR1 SGHNT, CDR2 YYREEE (reference sequence). The CDR3 loop is CASSYRTAPGRRSEQYF. The CDR3 DNA sequence: TGTGCCAGCAGCTACAGGACGGCCCCCGGGAGGCGGAGTGAGCAGTACTTC.

The CDR3 here is CAWSPNGNQPQHF. CDR3 nucleotides: TGTGCCTGGAGTCCAAACGGGAATCAGCCCCAGCATTTT. The chain couples TRBV30 to TRBJ1-5; no clear D gene. The germline V gene has CDR1 GTSNPN and CDR2 SVGIG (reference sequence). This CDR3 comprises 13 residues. Trimming removed 2 bases from V and 4 bases from J, with 9 bases in between.

This sequence joins TRBV6-5 and TRBJ1-1; 8 positions match TRBD1. V shed 8 bases, J shed 1 base, and the junction held 3 bases outside the gene matches. Germline loops: CDR1 MNHEY, CDR2 SVGAGI. The CDR3 spans 13 residues. CDR3 nucleotide sequence: TGTGCCAGCCGGACAGGGAGGAACACTGAAGCTTTCTTT. Translated, it gives CASRTGRNTEAFF.

This clone was seen only once. The chain uses TRBV19 and TRBJ2-2; D tentatively fits TRBD1 or TRBD2 (5 bases each). V was trimmed by 4 bases and J by 2 bases, leaving 17 bases between them. The CDR3 contains 17 residues. CDR1 is LNHDA and CDR2 is SQIVND in the germline V gene (reference sequence). CDR3 in amino acids: CASSRQGRGANTGELFF. The CDR3, as DNA: TGTGCCAGTAGTAGGCAGGGAAGAGGGGCTAACACCGGGGAGCTGTTTTTT. Full variable domain (outside the CDR3, taken from reference TRBV19 and TRBJ2-2): DGGITQSPKYLFRKEGQNVTLSCEQNLNHDAMYWYRQDPGQGLRLIYYSQIVNDFQKGDIAEGYSVSREKKESFPLTVTSAQKNPTAFYLCASSRQGRGANTGELFFGEGSRLTVL.

A single count supports this clone. The CDR3 nucleotides read TGTGCCAGCAGGCCGACAGGGACAAACGAAGCTTTCTTT. The encoded protein is CASRPTGTNEAFF. The chain is built from TRBV27 and TRBJ1-1; TRBD1 matches at 7 bases. Germline CDR1 and CDR2: MNHEY and SMNVEV (reference sequence). The CDR3 length is 13 residues. Germline trimming cut 6 bases from V and 8 bases from J; bases unmatched to any gene: 9.

In its sample, this clone was seen a few times. The gene calls are TRBV2 and TRBJ1-1; D is uncertain. This CDR3 is built from 12 residues. Germline V gives CDR1 SNHLY, CDR2 FYNNEI. The germline V and J ends were trimmed by 3 bases and 9 bases, with 11 bases remaining between them. CDR3 region: CASSEGKGKAFF. Here the CDR3 DNA reads TGTGCCAGCAGTGAGGGGAAGGGCAAAGCTTTCTTT.

This clone was seen a handful of times. The rearrangement uses TRBV7-2 and TRBJ1-1; D gene uncertain. CDR3 length: 13 amino acids. CDR1 and CDR2 from the germline V gene are SGHTA and FQGNSA. V dropped 1 base and J dropped 0 bases, with 3 bases sitting between them. The CDR3 here is CASSLVVNTEAFF. CDR3 sequence (DNA): TGTGCCAGCAGCTTAGTTGTGAACACTGAAGCTTTCTTT.